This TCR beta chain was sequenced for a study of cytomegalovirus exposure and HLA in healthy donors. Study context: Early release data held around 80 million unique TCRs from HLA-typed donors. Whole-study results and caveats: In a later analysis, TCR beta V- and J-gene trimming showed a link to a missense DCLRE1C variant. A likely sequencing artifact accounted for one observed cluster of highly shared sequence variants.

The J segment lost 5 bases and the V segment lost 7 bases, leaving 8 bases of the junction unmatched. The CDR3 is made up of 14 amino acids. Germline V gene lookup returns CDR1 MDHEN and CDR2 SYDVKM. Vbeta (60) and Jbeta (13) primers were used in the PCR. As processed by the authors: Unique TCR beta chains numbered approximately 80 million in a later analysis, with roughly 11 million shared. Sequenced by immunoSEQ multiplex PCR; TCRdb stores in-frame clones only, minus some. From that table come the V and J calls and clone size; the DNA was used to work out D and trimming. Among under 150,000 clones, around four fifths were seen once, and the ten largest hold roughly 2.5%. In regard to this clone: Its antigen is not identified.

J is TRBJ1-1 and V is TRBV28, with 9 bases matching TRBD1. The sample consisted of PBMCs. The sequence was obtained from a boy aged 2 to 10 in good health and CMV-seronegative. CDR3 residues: CASNNRGQWTEAFF. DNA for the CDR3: TGTGCCAGCAACAACAGGGGGCAGTGGACTGAAGCTTTCTTT.